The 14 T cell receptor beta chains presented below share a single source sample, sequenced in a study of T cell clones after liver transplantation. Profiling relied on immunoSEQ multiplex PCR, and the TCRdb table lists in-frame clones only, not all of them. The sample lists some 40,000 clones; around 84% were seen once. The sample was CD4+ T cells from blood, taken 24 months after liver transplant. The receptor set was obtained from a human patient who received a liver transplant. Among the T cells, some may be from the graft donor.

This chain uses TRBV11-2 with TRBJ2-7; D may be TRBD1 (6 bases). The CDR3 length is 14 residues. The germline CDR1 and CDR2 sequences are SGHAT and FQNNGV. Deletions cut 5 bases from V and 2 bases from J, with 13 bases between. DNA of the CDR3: TGTGCCAGCAGCCACGGGACATTGACCTACGAGCAGTACTTC. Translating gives CASSHGTLTYEQYF.

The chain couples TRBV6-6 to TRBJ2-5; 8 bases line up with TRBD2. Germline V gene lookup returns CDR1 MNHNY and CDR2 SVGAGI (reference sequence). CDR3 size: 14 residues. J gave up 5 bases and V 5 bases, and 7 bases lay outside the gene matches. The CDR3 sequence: CASSPRGGGETQYF. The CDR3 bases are TGTGCCAGCAGTCCCCGGGGGGGCGGGGAGACCCAGTACTTC.

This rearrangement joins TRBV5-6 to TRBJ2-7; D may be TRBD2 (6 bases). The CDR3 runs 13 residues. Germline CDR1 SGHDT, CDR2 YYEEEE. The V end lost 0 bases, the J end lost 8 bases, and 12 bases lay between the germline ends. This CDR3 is CASSLVSGGKQYF. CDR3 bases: TGTGCCAGCAGCTTGGTGTCCGGGGGAAAGCAGTACTTC.

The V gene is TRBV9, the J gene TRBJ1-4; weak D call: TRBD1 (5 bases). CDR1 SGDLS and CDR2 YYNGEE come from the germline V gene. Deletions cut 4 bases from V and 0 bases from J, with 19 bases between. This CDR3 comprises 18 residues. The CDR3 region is CASSQGEAWGTTNEKLFF. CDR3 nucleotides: TGTGCCAGCAGCCAAGGGGAGGCTTGGGGAACAACTAATGAAAAACTGTTTTTT.

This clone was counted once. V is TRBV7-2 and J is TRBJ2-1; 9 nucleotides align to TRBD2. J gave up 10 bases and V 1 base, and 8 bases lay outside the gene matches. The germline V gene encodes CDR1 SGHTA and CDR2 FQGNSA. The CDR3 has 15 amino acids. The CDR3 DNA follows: TGTGCCAGCAGCTTAGAGGCTAGCGGGACTAGGGAGCAGTTCTTC. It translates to CASSLEASGTREQFF.

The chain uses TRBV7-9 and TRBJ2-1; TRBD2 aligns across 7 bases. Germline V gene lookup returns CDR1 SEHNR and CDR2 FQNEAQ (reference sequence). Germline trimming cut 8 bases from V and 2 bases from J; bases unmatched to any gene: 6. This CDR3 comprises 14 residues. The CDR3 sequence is CASSLGTTYNEQFF. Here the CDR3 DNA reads TGTGCCAGCTCCCTCGGGACTACCTACAATGAGCAGTTCTTC.

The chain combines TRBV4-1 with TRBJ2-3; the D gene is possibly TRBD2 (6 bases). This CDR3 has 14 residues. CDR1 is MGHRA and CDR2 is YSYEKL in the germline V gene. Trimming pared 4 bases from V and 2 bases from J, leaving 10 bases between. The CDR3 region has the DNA TGCGCCAGCAGCCGGGACTTAATCACAGATACGCAGTATTTT. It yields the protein CASSRDLITDTQYF.

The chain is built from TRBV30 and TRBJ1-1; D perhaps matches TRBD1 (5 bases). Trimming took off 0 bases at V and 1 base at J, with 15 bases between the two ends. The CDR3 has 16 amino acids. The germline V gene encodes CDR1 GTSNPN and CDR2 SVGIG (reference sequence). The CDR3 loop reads CAWSVLTWTPNTEAFF. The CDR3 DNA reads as TGTGCCTGGAGTGTATTAACTTGGACACCGAACACTGAAGCTTTCTTT.

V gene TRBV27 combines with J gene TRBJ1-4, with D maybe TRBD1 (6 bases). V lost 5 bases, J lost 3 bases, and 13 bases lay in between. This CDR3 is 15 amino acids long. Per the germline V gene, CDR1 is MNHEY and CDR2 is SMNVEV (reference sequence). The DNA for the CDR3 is TGTGCCAGCAGTCAACAGGGTTGGGCTAATGAAAAACTGTTTTTT. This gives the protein CASSQQGWANEKLFF.

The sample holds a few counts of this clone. The CDR3 coding sequence is TGCGCCAGCAGCGCAGGGACAGGGGAACAGCCCCAGCATTTT. The encoded protein is CASSAGTGEQPQHF. The gene calls are TRBV5-1 and TRBJ1-5; 10 nucleotides line up with TRBD1. CDR1 and CDR2 (germline): SGHRS, YFSETQ. The CDR3 has 14 amino acids. V lost 4 bases, J lost 7 bases, and 5 bases stayed unmatched.

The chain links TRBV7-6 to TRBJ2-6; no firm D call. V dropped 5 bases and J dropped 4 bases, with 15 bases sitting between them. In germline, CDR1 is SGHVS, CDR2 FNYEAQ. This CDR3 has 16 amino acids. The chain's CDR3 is CASSPAYSAGANVLTF. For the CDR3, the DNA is TGTGCCAGCAGCCCCGCCTACTCGGCCGGGGCCAACGTCCTGACTTTC. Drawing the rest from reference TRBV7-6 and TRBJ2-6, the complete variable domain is GAGVSQSPRYKVTKRGQDVALRCDPISGHVSLYWYRQALGQGPEFLTYFNYEAQQDKSGLPNDRFSAERPEGSISTLTIQRTEQRDSAMYRCASSPAYSAGANVLTFGAGSRLTVL.

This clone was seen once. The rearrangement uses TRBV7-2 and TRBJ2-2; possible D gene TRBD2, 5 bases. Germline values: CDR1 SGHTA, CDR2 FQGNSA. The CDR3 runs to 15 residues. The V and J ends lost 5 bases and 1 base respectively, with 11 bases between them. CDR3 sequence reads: CASSTRRGNTGELFF. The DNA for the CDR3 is TGTGCCAGCAGCACACGACGGGGGAACACCGGGGAGCTGTTTTTT.

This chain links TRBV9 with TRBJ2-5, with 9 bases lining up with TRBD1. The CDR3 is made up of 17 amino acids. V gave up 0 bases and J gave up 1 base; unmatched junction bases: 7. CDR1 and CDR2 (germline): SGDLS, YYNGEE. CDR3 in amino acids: CASSVAILGQGQETQYF. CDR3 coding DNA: TGTGCCAGCAGCGTAGCTATTTTGGGACAGGGCCAAGAGACCCAGTACTTC.

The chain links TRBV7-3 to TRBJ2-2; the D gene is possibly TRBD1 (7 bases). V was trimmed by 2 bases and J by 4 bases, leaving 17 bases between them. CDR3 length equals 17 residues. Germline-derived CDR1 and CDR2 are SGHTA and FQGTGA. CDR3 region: CASSLRSGQGGTGELFF. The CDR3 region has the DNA TGTGCCAGCAGCTTACGTAGCGGTCAGGGGGGCACCGGGGAGCTGTTTTTT.